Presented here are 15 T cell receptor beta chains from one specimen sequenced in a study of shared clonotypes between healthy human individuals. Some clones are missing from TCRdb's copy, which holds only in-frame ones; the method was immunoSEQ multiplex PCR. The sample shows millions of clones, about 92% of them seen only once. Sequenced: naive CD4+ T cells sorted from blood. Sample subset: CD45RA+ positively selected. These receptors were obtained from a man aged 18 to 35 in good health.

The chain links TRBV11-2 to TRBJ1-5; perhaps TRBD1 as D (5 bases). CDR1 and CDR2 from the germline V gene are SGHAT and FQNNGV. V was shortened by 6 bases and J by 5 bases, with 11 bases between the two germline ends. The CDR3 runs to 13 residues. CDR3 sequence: CASSKGAHQPQHF. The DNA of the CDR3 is TGTGCCAGCAGTAAAGGGGCCCATCAGCCCCAGCATTTT.

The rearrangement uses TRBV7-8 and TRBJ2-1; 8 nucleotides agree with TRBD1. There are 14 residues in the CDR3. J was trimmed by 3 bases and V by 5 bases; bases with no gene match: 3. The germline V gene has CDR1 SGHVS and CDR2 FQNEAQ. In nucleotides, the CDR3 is TGTGCCAGCAGCCCGGGACAGGTCTACAATGAGCAGTTCTTC. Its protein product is CASSPGQVYNEQFF.

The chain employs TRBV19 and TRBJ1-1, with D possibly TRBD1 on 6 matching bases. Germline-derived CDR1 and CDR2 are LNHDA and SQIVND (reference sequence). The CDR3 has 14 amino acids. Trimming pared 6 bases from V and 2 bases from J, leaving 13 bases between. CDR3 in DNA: TGTGCCAGTAGGTCGGACAGCGTTAACACTGAAGCTTTCTTT. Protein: CASRSDSVNTEAFF.

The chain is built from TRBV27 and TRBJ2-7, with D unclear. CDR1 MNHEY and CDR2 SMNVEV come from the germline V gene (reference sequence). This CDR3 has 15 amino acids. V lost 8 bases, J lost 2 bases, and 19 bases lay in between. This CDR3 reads CASSQKGGFTYEQYF. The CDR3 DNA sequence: TGTGCCAGCTCCCAGAAAGGTGGGTTCACCTACGAGCAGTACTTC.

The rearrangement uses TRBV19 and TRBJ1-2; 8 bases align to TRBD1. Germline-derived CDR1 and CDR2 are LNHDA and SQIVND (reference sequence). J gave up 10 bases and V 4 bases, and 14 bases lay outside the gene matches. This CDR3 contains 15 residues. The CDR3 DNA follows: TGTGCCAGTAGTACCCGTATCAGACAGGGGAAGAACTACACCTTC. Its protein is CASSTRIRQGKNYTF. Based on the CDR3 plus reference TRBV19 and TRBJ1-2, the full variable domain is DGGITQSPKYLFRKEGQNVTLSCEQNLNHDAMYWYRQDPGQGLRLIYYSQIVNDFQKGDIAEGYSVSREKKESFPLTVTSAQKNPTAFYLCASSTRIRQGKNYTFGSGTRLTVV.

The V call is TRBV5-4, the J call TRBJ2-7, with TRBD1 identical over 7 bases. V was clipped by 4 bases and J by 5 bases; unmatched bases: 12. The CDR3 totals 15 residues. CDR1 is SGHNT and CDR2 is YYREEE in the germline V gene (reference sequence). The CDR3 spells CASSTPGTDHNEQYF. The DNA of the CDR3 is TGTGCCAGCAGCACCCCCGGGACAGACCATAACGAGCAGTACTTC.

The CDR3 loop reads CASRDRGSPYGYTF. CDR3 coding DNA: TGTGCCAGCAGGGACAGGGGATCCCCCTATGGCTACACCTTC. The rearrangement uses TRBV6-1 and TRBJ1-2; 9 bases are a match to TRBD1. Trimming at V came to 6 bases and at J to 4 bases, leaving 6 bases not matched to a gene. CDR1 and CDR2 from the germline V gene are MNHNS and SASEGT. The CDR3 consists of 14 residues.

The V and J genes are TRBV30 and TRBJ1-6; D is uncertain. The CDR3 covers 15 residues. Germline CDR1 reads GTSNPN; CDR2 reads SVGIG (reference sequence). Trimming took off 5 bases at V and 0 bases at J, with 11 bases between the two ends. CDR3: CAWADGRSYNSPLHF. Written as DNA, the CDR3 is TGTGCCTGGGCGGACGGACGCTCCTATAATTCACCCCTCCACTTT. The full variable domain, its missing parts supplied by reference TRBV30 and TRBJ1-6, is SQTIHQWPATLVQPVGSPLSLECTVEGTSNPNLYWYRQAAGRGLQLLFYSVGIGQISSEVPQNLSASRPQDRQFILSSKKLLLSDSGFYLCAWADGRSYNSPLHFGNGTRLTVT.

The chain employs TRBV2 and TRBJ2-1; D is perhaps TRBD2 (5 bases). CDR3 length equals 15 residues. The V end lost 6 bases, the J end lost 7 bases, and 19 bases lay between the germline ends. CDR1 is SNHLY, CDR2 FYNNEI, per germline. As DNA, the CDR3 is TGTGCCAGCAGCTTCCCGGTGTACGGGGAGAATGAGCAGTTCTTC. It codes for CASSFPVYGENEQFF.

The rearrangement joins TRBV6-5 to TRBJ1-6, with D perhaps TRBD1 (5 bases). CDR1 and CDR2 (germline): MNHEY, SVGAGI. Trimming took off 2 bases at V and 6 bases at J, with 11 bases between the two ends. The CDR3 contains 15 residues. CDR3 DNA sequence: TGTGCCAGCAGTTACGGAGAGGGGCTTAATTCACCCCTCCACTTT. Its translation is CASSYGEGLNSPLHF.

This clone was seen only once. The CDR3: CASSLRDSQETQYF. The CDR3 DNA reads TGTGCCAGCTCACTCAGGGACAGCCAAGAGACCCAGTACTTC. V usage is TRBV18 and J usage is TRBJ2-5, with TRBD1 matching over 7 bases. V trimming: 4 bases; J trimming: 1 base; junction bases outside the gene matches: 3. There are 14 residues in the CDR3. CDR1 and CDR2 (germline): KGHSH, LQKENI.

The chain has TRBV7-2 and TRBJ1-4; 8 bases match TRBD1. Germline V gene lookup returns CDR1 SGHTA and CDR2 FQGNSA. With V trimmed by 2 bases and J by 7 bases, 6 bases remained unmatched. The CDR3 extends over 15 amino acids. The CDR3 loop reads CASSLRQGSGEKLFF. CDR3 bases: TGTGCCAGCAGCTTACGACAGGGGAGCGGTGAAAAACTGTTTTTT. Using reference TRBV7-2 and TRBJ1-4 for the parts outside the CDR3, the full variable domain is GAGVSQSPSNKVTEKGKDVELRCDPISGHTALYWYRQSLGQGLEFLIYFQGNSAPDKSGLPSDRFSAERTGGSVSTLTIQRTQQEDSAVYLCASSLRQGSGEKLFFGSGTQLSVL.

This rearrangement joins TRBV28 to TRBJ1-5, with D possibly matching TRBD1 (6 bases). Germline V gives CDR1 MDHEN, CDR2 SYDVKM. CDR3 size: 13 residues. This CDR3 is CYTGGRGNQPQHF. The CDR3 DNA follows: TGTTATACGGGGGGCAGGGGCAATCAGCCCCAGCATTTT.

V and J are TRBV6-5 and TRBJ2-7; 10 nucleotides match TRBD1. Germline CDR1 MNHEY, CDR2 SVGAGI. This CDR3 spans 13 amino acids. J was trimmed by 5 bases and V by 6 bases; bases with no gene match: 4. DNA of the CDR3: TGTGCCAGCAGGTGGGACAGGGGCCACGAGCAGTACTTC. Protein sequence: CASRWDRGHEQYF.

DNA of the CDR3: TGTGCCAGCAGCTTATATGCCGGAGCTAACTATGGCTACACCTTC. Translation: CASSLYAGANYGYTF. The genes are TRBV7-8 and TRBJ1-2; D remains unclear. Germline V gene sequence: CDR1 SGHVS, CDR2 FQNEAQ. The CDR3 loop spans 15 amino acids. V lost 2 bases to trimming and J lost 0 bases, with 10 bases between them.